A selection of T cell receptor beta chains follows, all from one sample in a study of shared clonotypes between healthy human individuals. Sequenced by immunoSEQ multiplex PCR; TCRdb stores in-frame clones only, minus some. The repertoire holds 550,000 to 800,000 clones, 80% to 95% seen once, with 30% to 40% in the top ten. The sequenced sample consisted of memory CD8+ T cells from PBMCs. These receptors originate from a man in his late teens or twenties in good health. Some clones in this sample may be carry-over from other donors' samples. Each CDR3 is given with its conserved first and last residue. D genes are given only for firm matches. Some rows have no size entry. The others give once, few or many, or a class for an expanded clone.

CDR3: CASSLRASYNEQFF
DNA: TGTGCCAGCAGCTTACGGGCTTCCTACAATGAGCAGTTCTTC
J: TRBJ2-1
size: once
D: NA
V: TRBV7-6

CDR3: CASTSTSGPSTDTQYF
DNA: TGTGCCAGCACTTCGACTAGCGGGCCCAGCACAGATACGCAGTATTTT
J: TRBJ2-3
size: NA
D: TRBD2
V: TRBV7-2

CDR3: CAISGRTENTGELFF
DNA: TGTGCCATCAGTGGCCGGACAGAGAACACCGGGGAGCTGTTTTTT
J: TRBJ2-2
size: NA
D: NA
V: TRBV10-3

CDR3: CASRADRGNEQYF
DNA: TGTGCCAGCAGGGCGGACAGGGGAAACGAGCAGTACTTC
J: TRBJ2-7
size: NA
D: TRBD1
V: TRBV6-5

CDR3: CASSEGVSEKLFF
DNA: TGTGCCAGCAGTGAGGGGGTATCGGAAAAACTGTTTTTT
J: TRBJ1-4
size: NA
D: NA
V: TRBV25-1

CDR3: CASSYRQGYEQYF
DNA: TGTGCCAGCAGTTACAGGCAGGGCTACGAGCAGTACTTC
J: TRBJ2-7
size: NA
D: NA
V: TRBV6-6

CDR3: CATSRDLPSGSIGNEQFF
DNA: TGTGCCACCAGCAGAGATCTACCTAGCGGGAGTATCGGCAATGAGCAGTTCTTC
J: TRBJ2-1
size: NA
D: TRBD2
V: TRBV15

CDR3: CASSFFSGNSYEQYF
DNA: TGTGCCAGCAGTTTTTTCTCGGGGAATTCCTACGAGCAGTACTTC
J: TRBJ2-7
size: NA
D: NA
V: TRBV28

CDR3: CASSLVLAGVATDTQYF
DNA: TGTGCCAGCAGCTTAGTGCTAGCGGGAGTCGCGACAGATACGCAGTATTTT
J: TRBJ2-3
size: NA
D: TRBD2
V: TRBV7-9

CDR3: CSARTGVDNEQFF
DNA: TGCAGCGCCCGGACAGGTGTCGACAATGAGCAGTTCTTC
J: TRBJ2-1
size: few
D: TRBD1
V: TRBV29-1

CDR3: CAWNVLGKAFF
DNA: TGTGCCTGGAACGTCCTCGGGAAGGCTTTCTTT
J: TRBJ1-1
size: few
D: NA
V: TRBV30

CDR3: CASSHGLGGANEQFF
DNA: TGTGCCAGCAGCCATGGACTCGGGGGGGCCAATGAGCAGTTCTTC
J: TRBJ2-1
size: NA
D: TRBD2
V: TRBV7-6

CDR3: CASGTSGRTDTQYF
DNA: TGTGCCAGCGGGACTAGCGGACGCACAGATACGCAGTATTTT
J: TRBJ2-3
size: NA
D: TRBD2
V: TRBV14

CDR3: CASSLLEAYEQYF
DNA: TGTGCCAGCAGCTTATTAGAAGCCTACGAGCAGTACTTC
J: TRBJ2-7
size: NA
D: NA
V: TRBV7-8

CDR3: CASRGYYEQYF
DNA: TGTGCCAGCAGGGGATACTACGAGCAGTACTTC
J: TRBJ2-7
size: NA
D: NA
V: TRBV6-6

CDR3: CASSWTGGTGELFF
DNA: TGTGCCAGCAGTTGGACAGGGGGCACCGGGGAGCTGTTTTTT
J: TRBJ2-2
size: NA
D: TRBD1
V: TRBV27

CDR3: CASSPSDYPPMNEQFF
DNA: TGTGCCAGCAGTCCCTCGGACTACCCGCCGATGAATGAGCAGTTCTTC
J: TRBJ2-1
size: NA
D: NA
V: TRBV28

CDR3: CAWSVSHGTEAFF
DNA: TGTGCCTGGAGTGTAAGTCACGGGACTGAAGCTTTCTTT
J: TRBJ1-1
size: few
D: NA
V: TRBV30

CDR3: CASSLYLGSGEKLFF
DNA: TGTGCCAGCAGTTTGTATTTGGGGTCGGGTGAAAAACTGTTTTTT
J: TRBJ1-4
size: NA
D: NA
V: TRBV28

CDR3: CASSYRARSDTQYF
DNA: TGTGCCAGCAGTTACCGTGCCCGGTCAGATACGCAGTATTTT
J: TRBJ2-3
size: NA
D: NA
V: TRBV6-5

CDR3: CASSFVAGNTGELFF
DNA: TGTGCCAGCAGTTTTGTGGCAGGGAACACCGGGGAGCTGTTTTTT
J: TRBJ2-2
size: NA
D: NA
V: TRBV27

CDR3: CASSITGGPPQHF
DNA: TGTGCCAGTAGTATAACAGGGGGCCCTCCCCAGCATTTT
J: TRBJ1-5
size: NA
D: TRBD1
V: TRBV19